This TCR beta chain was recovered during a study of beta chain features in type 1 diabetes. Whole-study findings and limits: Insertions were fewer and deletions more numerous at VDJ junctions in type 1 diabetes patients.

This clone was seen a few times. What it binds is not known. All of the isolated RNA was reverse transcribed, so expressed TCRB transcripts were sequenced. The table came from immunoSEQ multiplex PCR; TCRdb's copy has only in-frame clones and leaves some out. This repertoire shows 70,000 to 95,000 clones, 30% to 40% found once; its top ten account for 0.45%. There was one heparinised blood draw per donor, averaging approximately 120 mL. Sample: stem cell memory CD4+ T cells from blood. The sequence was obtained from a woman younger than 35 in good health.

CDR3 in amino acids: CASGPRLTGNTEAFF. The CDR3 coding sequence is TGTGCTAGTGGTCCCCGGTTGACGGGGAACACTGAAGCTTTCTTT. The J gene is TRBJ1-1, the V gene TRBV12-5, with D unclear. The germline CDR1 and CDR2 sequences are LGHNT and FRNRAP. The CDR3 is 15 amino acids. Trimming left V 5 bases short and J 1 base short, with 14 bases between.